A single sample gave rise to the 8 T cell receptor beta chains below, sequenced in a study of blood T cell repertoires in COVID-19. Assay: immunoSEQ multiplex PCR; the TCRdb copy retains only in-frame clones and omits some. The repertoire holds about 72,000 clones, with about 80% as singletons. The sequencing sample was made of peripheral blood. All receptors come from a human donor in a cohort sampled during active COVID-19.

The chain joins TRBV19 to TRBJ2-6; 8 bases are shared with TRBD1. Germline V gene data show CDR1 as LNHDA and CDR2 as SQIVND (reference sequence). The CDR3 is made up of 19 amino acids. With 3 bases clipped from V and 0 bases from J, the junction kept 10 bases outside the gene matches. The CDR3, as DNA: TGTGCCAGTAGTATGCGCCCCGGGACAGGATACTCTGGGGCCAACGTCCTGACTTTC. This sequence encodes CASSMRPGTGYSGANVLTF.

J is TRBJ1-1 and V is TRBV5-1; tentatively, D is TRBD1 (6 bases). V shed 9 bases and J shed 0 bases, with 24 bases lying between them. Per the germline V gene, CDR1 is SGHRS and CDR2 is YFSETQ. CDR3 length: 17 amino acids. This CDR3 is CANQSKGGALMNTEAFF. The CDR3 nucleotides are TGCGCCAACCAATCGAAAGGGGGGGCTCTTATGAACACTGAAGCTTTCTTT.

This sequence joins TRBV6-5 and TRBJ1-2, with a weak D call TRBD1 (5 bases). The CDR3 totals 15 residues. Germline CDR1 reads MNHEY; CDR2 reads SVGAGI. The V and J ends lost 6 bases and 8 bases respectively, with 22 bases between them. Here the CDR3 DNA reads TGTGCCAGCAGCTCAGGCCACGCGGGGCTTATCGGCTACACCTTC. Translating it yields CASSSGHAGLIGYTF.

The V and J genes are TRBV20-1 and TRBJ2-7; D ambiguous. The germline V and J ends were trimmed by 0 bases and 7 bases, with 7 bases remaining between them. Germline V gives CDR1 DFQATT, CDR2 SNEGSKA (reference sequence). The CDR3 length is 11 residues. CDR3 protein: CSARERQEQYF. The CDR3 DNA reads TGCAGTGCTAGAGAGCGTCAAGAGCAGTACTTC.

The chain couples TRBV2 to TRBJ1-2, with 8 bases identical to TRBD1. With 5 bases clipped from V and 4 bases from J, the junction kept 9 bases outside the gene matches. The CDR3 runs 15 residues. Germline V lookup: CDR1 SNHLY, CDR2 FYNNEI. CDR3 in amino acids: CASSSRTGSGYGYTF. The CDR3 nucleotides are TGTGCCAGCAGTTCTCGGACAGGGTCGGGCTATGGCTACACCTTC.

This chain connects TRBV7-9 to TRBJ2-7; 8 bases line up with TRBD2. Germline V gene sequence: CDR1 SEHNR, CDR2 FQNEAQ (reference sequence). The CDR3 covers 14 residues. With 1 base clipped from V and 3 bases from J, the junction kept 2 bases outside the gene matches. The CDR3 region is CASSLGGTSYEQYF. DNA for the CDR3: TGTGCCAGCAGCTTAGGTGGGACTAGCTACGAGCAGTACTTC.

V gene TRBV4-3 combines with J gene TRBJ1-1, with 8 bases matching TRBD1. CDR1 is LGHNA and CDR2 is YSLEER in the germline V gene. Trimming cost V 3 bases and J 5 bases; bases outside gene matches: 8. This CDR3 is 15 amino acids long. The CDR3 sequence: CASSQVQGGRTEAFF. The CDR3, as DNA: TGCGCCAGCAGCCAGGTACAGGGGGGAAGGACTGAAGCTTTCTTT.

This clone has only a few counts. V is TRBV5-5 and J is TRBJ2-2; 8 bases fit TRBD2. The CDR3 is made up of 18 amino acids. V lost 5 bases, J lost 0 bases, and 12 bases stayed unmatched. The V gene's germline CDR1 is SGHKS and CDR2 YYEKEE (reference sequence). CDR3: CASSQTLSGGPNTGELFF. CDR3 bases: TGTGCCAGCAGTCAAACTCTAAGCGGGGGCCCGAACACCGGGGAGCTGTTTTTT.